This passage covers 22 T cell receptor beta chains from one sample sequenced in a study of blood T cell repertoires in COVID-19. Profiled with immunoSEQ multiplex PCR; TCRdb holds only in-frame clones, not every one. The sample carries about 180,000 clones, more than 75% recorded once. Material for sequencing was peripheral blood. The receptors stem from a person in their 70s with COVID-19, enrolled during active disease.

V usage is TRBV3-1 (or the pseudogene TRBV3-2) and J usage is TRBJ2-7; no clear D gene. CDR3 length equals 15 residues. Looked up from germline, CDR1 is LGHDT and CDR2 is YNNKEL (reference sequence). Trimming cost V 1 base and J 2 bases, with 12 bases left between them. The CDR3 DNA follows: TGTGCCAGCAGCCAAGTTACGGGTGCCGCCTACGAGCAGTACTTC. The encoded protein is CASSQVTGAAYEQYF.

The chain uses TRBV7-6 and TRBJ2-1, with 9 bases identical to TRBD2. Germline values: CDR1 SGHVS, CDR2 FNYEAQ. This CDR3 is built from 16 residues. After removal of 2 bases from V and 6 bases from J, the junction contained 8 bases not matched to a gene. CDR3 in DNA: TGTGCCAGCAGCTTAAGGATAGCGGGAGTCGGCAATGAGCAGTTCTTC. This translates into CASSLRIAGVGNEQFF.

This clone was seen at least ten times. The chain uses TRBV5-5 and TRBJ2-7, with a tentative D call TRBD2 (6 bases). CDR3 length: 17 residues. The V end was cut by 0 bases, the J end by 0 bases, with 16 bases between. Germline V gives CDR1 SGHKS, CDR2 YYEKEE (reference sequence). The CDR3 spells CASSLALGLAFSYEQYF. CDR3 sequence (DNA): TGTGCCAGCAGCTTGGCCCTAGGTCTAGCGTTCTCCTACGAGCAGTACTTC. The whole variable domain, remainder taken from reference TRBV5-5 and TRBJ2-7, is DAGVTQSPTHLIKTRGQQVTLRCSPISGHKSVSWYQQVLGQGPQFIFQYYEKEERGRGNFPDRFSARQFPNYSSELNVNALLLGDSALYLCASSLALGLAFSYEQYFGPGTRLTVT.

This rearrangement joins TRBV14 to TRBJ2-1, with D possibly TRBD2 on 6 matching bases. Germline V gives CDR1 SGHDN, CDR2 FVKESK. V dropped 2 bases and J dropped 0 bases, with 14 bases sitting between them. The CDR3 has 17 residues. The CDR3 here is CASSQSMGRSSYNEQFF. The DNA for the CDR3 is TGTGCCAGCAGCCAATCGATGGGGAGGAGCTCCTACAATGAGCAGTTCTTC.

The chain is built from TRBV18 and TRBJ2-6; 10 bases fit TRBD1. Unmatched junction bases numbered 4, after V lost 3 bases and J lost 2 bases. The CDR3 is 17 residues long. Germline loops: CDR1 KGHSH, CDR2 LQKENI. The CDR3 here is CASSPGQGQPGANVLTF. The CDR3 DNA reads as TGTGCCAGCTCACCGGGACAGGGGCAGCCTGGGGCCAACGTCCTGACTTTC.

In its sample, this clone was seen a few times. In DNA form, the CDR3 reads TGTGCCAGTAGCAGTCCGGGACAGACCACCGGGGAGCTGTTTTTT. Protein product: CASSSPGQTTGELFF. V gene TRBV19 combines with J gene TRBJ2-2, with 7 nucleotides matching TRBD1. CDR3 length equals 15 residues. Germline V gives CDR1 LNHDA, CDR2 SQIVND (reference sequence). The V and J ends lost 6 bases and 4 bases, in that order; junction bases with no gene match: 8.

CDR3 protein: CASSFSRSTEAFF. CDR3 bases: TGTGCCAGCAGTTTCTCTCGGAGCACTGAAGCTTTCTTT. The chain couples TRBV12-3 or TRBV12-4 to TRBJ1-1; D unresolved. CDR3 length equals 13 residues. The V end was cut by 3 bases, the J end by 4 bases, with 9 bases between.

This clone was detected only a few times. CDR3 DNA: TGTGCCAGTAGTATTAGGGCGGAGGCGGCGAATGAGCAGTTCTTC. Its translation is CASSIRAEAANEQFF. The gene calls are TRBV19 and TRBJ2-1, with D maybe TRBD2 (5 bases). CDR1 LNHDA and CDR2 SQIVND come from the germline V gene (reference sequence). The CDR3 runs 15 residues. The ends were cut back, 3 bases at V and 7 bases at J, with 16 bases in the middle.

This chain uses TRBV4-2 with TRBJ2-1; maybe TRBD2 (5 bases). Germline V gene lookup returns CDR1 LGHNA and CDR2 YNFKEQ. Trimming removed 5 bases at V and 14 bases at J, with 13 bases between. This CDR3 contains 11 residues. Here the CDR3 DNA reads TGTGCCAGCAGCGGTGGGGTCGGGGAGTTCTTC. It yields the protein CASSGGVGEFF.

This clone has just a few counts. This chain connects TRBV5-6 to TRBJ2-7; 8 positions agree with TRBD1. The CDR3 sequence is 14 residues long. V shed 4 bases, J shed 6 bases, and the junction held 9 bases outside the gene matches. Germline CDR1 is SGHDT and CDR2 is YYEEEE. The CDR3 sequence: CASSLPDRALEQYF. The CDR3 DNA is TGTGCCAGCAGCCTGCCGGACAGGGCTCTCGAGCAGTACTTC.

Note on this clone: The same CDR3 arises from other DNA sequences in this sample as well. This chain connects TRBV9 to TRBJ2-4; maybe TRBD1 (6 bases). V lost 0 bases, J lost 8 bases, and 12 bases lay in between. CDR1 is SGDLS, CDR2 YYNGEE, per germline. The CDR3 loop spans 14 amino acids. The CDR3 DNA sequence: TGTGCCAGCAGCGTAGGAGGGGGTAAAGACATTCAGTACTTC. It is translated as CASSVGGGKDIQYF.

In DNA, the CDR3 is TGTGCCAGCAGTTATCACAGGTACCCGTTCTTC. This translates into CASSYHRYPFF. V is TRBV6-5 and J is TRBJ2-1; a possible D gene is TRBD1 (5 bases). V lost 3 bases and J lost 15, with 12 bases in between. CDR3 length equals 11 residues. Germline loops: CDR1 MNHEY, CDR2 SVGAGI.

The J gene is TRBJ2-1, the V gene TRBV28, with TRBD1 as a possible D gene (6 bases). V lost 5 bases and J lost 7, with 24 bases in between. This CDR3 has 17 amino acids. Germline CDR1 MDHEN, CDR2 SYDVKM. The CDR3 region has the DNA TGTGCCAGCAGTCCCCTAAGTGGCAGGGGTTTGGGTAATGAGCAGTTCTTC. Its translation is CASSPLSGRGLGNEQFF. Full variable domain (missing parts from reference TRBV28 and TRBJ2-1): DVKVTQSSRYLVKRTGEKVFLECVQDMDHENMFWYRQDPGLGLRLIYFSYDVKMKEKGDIPEGYSVSREKKERFSLILESASTNQTSMYLCASSPLSGRGLGNEQFFGPGTRLTVL.

This chain joins TRBV6-1 and TRBJ1-1; TRBD1 matches at 7 bases. This CDR3 is 14 amino acids long. The V gene end was trimmed by 2 bases and the J gene end by 7 bases; junction bases not matched to a gene: 7. Germline CDR1 reads MNHNS; CDR2 reads SASEGT. In DNA form, the CDR3 reads TGTGCCAGCAGTGAAAGTCTGGGACAGCTTGAAGCTTTCTTT. Translation: CASSESLGQLEAFF.

The chain couples TRBV21-1 to TRBJ2-7; the table names TRBD2, a call not compared with the DNA. TRBV21-1 is classified as a pseudogene. The length of the CDR3 is 14 residues. The CDR3 reads CASRVCLRSYEQYF. The CDR3 nucleotides are TGTGCCAGCAGGGTATGTCTGAGGTCCTACGAGCAGTACTTC.

The chain recombines TRBV11-2 with TRBJ2-3; 9 nucleotides line up with TRBD2. V dropped 2 bases and J dropped 3; count of bases not matched to a gene: 12. Germline V gene sequence: CDR1 SGHAT, CDR2 FQNNGV. This CDR3 has 18 amino acids. DNA for the CDR3: TGTGCCAGCAGCTTACCATCGTTAGCGGGAGCGCCAACAGATACGCAGTATTTT. Encoded protein: CASSLPSLAGAPTDTQYF. The complete variable domain, with remaining parts taken from reference TRBV11-2 and TRBJ2-3, reads EAGVAQSPRYKIIEKRQSVAFWCNPISGHATLYWYQQILGQGPKLLIQFQNNGVVDDSQLPKDRFSAERLKGVDSTLKIQPAKLEDSAVYLCASSLPSLAGAPTDTQYFGPGTRLTVL.

The rearrangement uses TRBV30 and TRBJ2-1; D perhaps matches TRBD2 (6 bases). Germline V CDR1 and CDR2: GTSNPN, SVGIG (reference sequence). The germline V and J ends were trimmed by 2 bases and 4 bases, with 12 bases remaining between them. The CDR3 length is 14 residues. CDR3 in amino acids: CAWSFRGRYNEQFF. The CDR3 DNA reads as TGTGCCTGGAGTTTCCGGGGGAGGTACAATGAGCAGTTCTTC.

This clone has just a few counts. The rearrangement joins TRBV9 to TRBJ2-1, with 9 positions matching TRBD2. This CDR3 is built from 17 residues. The germline CDR1 and CDR2 sequences are SGDLS and YYNGEE. V trimming: 0 bases; J trimming: 5 bases; junction bases outside the gene matches: 9. For the CDR3, the DNA is TGTGCCAGCAGCGTAGGGGGTAGCGGGAGTGGGAACAATGAGCAGTTCTTC. Translation gives CASSVGGSGSGNNEQFF.

The gene calls are TRBV2 and TRBJ1-4; possible D gene TRBD1, 5 bases. The CDR3 contains 15 residues. Germline CDR1 reads SNHLY; CDR2 reads FYNNEI. V was cut by 4 bases and J by 3 bases, with 12 bases left in between. The CDR3 spells CASSANRNANEKLFF. CDR3 bases: TGTGCCAGCAGTGCTAACAGGAACGCTAATGAAAAACTGTTTTTT.

The V gene is TRBV7-2, the J gene TRBJ2-7, with 9 positions matching TRBD2. The CDR3 covers 14 residues. The ends lost 2 bases at V and 4 bases at J; junction bases unmatched: 3. CDR1 and CDR2 from the germline V gene are SGHTA and FQGNSA. DNA for the CDR3: TGTGCCAGCAGCTTAAGGCTAGCGGGGTACGAGCAGTACTTC. Amino acids: CASSLRLAGYEQYF.

The chain joins TRBV6-2 or TRBV6-3 to TRBJ2-1, with TRBD1 as a possible D gene (6 bases). Germline lookup yields CDR1 MNHEY and CDR2 SVGEGT. The CDR3 has 14 amino acids. The ends were cut back, 5 bases at V and 4 bases at J, with 12 bases in the middle. The CDR3, as DNA: TGTGCCAGCAGTCAACCAACAGGGTACAATGAGCAGTTCTTC. This codes for CASSQPTGYNEQFF.

This clone has only one observation. The V and J genes are TRBV27 and TRBJ1-1, with D maybe TRBD1 (5 bases). The germline V gene encodes CDR1 MNHEY and CDR2 SMNVEV (reference sequence). The V end was cut by 8 bases, the J end by 5 bases, with 15 bases between. There are 13 residues in the CDR3. The CDR3 protein is CASGGWGETEAFF. The CDR3 bases are TGTGCCAGCGGAGGGTGGGGGGAGACTGAAGCTTTCTTT.